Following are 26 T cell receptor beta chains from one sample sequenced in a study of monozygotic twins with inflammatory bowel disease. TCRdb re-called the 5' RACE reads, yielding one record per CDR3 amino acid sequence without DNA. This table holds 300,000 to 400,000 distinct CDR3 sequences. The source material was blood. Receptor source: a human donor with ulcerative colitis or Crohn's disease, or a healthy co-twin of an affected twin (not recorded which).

CDR3 sequence reads: CASSLYPGQGPSPLHF. This chain uses TRBV5-8 with TRBJ1-6; the D gene TCRdb calls, TRBD1, cannot be checked with no DNA. Germline CDR1 reads SGHTS; CDR2 reads YDEGEE. There are 16 residues in the CDR3.

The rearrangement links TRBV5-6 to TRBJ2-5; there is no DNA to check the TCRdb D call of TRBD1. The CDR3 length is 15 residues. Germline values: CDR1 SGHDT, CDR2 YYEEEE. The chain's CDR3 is CASSLLGRDQETQYF.

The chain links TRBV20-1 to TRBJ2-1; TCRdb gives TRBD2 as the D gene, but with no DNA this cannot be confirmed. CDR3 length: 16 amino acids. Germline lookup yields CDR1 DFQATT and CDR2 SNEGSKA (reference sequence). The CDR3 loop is CSASSAGLASYNEQFF.

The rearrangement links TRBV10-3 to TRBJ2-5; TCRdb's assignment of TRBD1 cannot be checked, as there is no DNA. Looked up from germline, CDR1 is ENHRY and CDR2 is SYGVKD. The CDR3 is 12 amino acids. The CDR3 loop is CAISGGQETQYF.

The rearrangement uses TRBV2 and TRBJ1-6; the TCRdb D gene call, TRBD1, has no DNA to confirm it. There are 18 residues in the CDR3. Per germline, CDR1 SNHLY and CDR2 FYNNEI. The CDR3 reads CASRGGQGLSSYNSPLHF.

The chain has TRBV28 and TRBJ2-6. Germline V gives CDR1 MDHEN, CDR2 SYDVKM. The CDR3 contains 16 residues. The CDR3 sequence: CASRGYLVSGANVLTF.

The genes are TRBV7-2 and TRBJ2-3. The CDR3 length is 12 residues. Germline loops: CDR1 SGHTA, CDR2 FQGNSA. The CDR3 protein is CASSFRSDTQYF.

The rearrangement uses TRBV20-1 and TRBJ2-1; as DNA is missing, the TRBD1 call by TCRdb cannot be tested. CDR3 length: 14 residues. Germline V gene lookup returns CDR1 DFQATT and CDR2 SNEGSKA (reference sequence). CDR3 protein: CSANRQGWSNEQFF.

The CDR3 sequence: CASSQDGTSGGRDTQYF. The chain joins TRBV4-2 to TRBJ2-3; the D call of TRBD2 rests on TCRdb alone, since no DNA is present to check it. This CDR3 region has 17 residues. CDR1 and CDR2 (germline): LGHNA, YNFKEQ.

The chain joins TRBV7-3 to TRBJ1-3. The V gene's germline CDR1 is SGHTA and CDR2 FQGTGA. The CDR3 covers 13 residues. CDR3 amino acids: CASSSRSGNTIYF.

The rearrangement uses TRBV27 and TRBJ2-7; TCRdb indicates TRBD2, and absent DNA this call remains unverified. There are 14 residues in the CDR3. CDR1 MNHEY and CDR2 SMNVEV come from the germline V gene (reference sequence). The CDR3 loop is CASSLVGLEHEQYF.

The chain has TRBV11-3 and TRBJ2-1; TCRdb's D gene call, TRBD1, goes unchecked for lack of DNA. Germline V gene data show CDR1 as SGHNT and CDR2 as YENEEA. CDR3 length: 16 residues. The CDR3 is CASSLEGGGVYNEQFF.

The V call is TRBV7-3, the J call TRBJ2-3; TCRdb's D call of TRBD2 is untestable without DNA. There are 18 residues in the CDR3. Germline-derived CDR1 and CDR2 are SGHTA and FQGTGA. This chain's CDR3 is CASSFRDGDQRMSDTQYF.

The chain's CDR3 is CASSQSTRVGDAAFF. This chain joins TRBV4-2 and TRBJ1-1; the TRBD1 assignment by TCRdb is unverifiable without DNA. This CDR3 has 15 residues. CDR1 and CDR2 (germline): LGHNA, YNFKEQ.

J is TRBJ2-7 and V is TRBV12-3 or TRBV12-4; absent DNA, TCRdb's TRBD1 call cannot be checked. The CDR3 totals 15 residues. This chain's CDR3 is CASSLVGGPSYEQYF.

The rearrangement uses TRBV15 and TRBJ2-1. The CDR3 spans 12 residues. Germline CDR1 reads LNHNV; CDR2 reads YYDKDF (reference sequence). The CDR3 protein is CATSRDGDEQFF.

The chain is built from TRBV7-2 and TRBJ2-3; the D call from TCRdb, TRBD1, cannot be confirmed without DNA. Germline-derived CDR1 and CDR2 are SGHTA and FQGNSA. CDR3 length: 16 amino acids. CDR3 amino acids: CASSPSAGTITDTQYF.

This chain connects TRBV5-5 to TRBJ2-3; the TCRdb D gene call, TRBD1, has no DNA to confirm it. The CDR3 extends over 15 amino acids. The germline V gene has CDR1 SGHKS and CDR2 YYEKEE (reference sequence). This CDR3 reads CASSLGTSDADTQYF.

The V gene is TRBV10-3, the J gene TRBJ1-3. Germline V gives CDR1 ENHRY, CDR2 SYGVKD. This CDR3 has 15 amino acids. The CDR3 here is CAISDQPRSGNTIYF.

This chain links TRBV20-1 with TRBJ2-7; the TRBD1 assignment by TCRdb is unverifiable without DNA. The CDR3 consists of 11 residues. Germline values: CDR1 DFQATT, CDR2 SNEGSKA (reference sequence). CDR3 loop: CSVPQSYEQYF.

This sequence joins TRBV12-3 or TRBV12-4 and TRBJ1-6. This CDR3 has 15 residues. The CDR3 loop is CASSPEVLRNSPLHF.

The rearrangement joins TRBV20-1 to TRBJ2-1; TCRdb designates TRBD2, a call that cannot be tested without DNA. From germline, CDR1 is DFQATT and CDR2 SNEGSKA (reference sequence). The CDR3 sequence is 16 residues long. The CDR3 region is CSAYSPAGESYNEQFF.

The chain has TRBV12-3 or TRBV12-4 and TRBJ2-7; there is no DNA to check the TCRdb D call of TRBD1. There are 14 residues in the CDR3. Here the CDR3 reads CASRKGASSYEQYF.

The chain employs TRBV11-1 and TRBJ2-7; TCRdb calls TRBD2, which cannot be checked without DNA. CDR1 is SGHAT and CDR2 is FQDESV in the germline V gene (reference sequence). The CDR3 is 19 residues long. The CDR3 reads CASSTPVGTSHHVPYEQYF. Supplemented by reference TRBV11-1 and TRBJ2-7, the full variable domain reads EAEVAQSPRYKITEKSQAVAFWCDPISGHATLYWYRQILGQGPELLVQFQDESVVDDSQLPKDRFSAERLKGVDSTLKIQPAELGDSAMYLCASSTPVGTSHHVPYEQYFGPGTRLTVT.

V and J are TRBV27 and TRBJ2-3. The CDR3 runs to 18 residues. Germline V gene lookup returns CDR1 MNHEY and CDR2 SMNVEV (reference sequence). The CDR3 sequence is CASRVYPTTLPSTDTQYF.

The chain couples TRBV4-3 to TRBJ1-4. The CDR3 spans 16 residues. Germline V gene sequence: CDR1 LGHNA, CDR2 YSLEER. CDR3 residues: CASSQERATGREKLFF.